Below, one TCR beta chain is given with its context. This specimen belongs to a study of blood T cell repertoires in COVID-19. Only in-frame clones appear in the TCRdb table, and some are missing; sequencing was by immunoSEQ multiplex PCR. The table lists a few hundred thousand clones, over 80% of them singletons. The sequence was obtained from a woman aged 45-59 years who had recovered from COVID-19. The sample was PBMCs or T cells enriched from blood (not recorded which).

The CDR3 bases are TGTGCCTGGAGCGATGCAGGCGAGCAGTACTTC. Amino acids: CAWSDAGEQYF. The chain employs TRBV30 and TRBJ2-7; unclear D gene. Per germline, CDR1 GTSNPN and CDR2 SVGIG (reference sequence). The V end lost 3 bases, the J end lost 6 bases, and 9 bases lay between the germline ends. The CDR3 spans 11 residues.